The sequence of this T cell receptor beta chain was determined in a study of cytomegalovirus exposure and HLA in healthy donors. The PCR used 60 Vbeta and 13 Jbeta primers. Sequenced by immunoSEQ multiplex PCR; TCRdb stores in-frame clones only, minus some. The table has about 190,000 clones, more than 75% seen once. Germline V gene sequence: CDR1 GTSNPN, CDR2 SVGIG (reference sequence). V was pared by 2 bases and J by 4 bases, with 11 bases between. The CDR3 loop spans 13 amino acids. This TCR was recovered from a woman in her 50s in good health and CMV-seropositive. Input material: PBMCs. This chain links TRBV30 with TRBJ1-2, with a weak D call TRBD1 (5 bases). The CDR3 here is CAWSPQGFYGYTF. CDR3 in DNA: TGTGCCTGGAGTCCCCAGGGTTTCTATGGCTACACCTTC.